This T cell receptor beta chain was found in a study of blood T cell repertoires in COVID-19 (dated by TCRdb to about 2020). Background for the entire study: The collaborator samples originated in the United States, Italy and Spain and spanned the acute and convalescent phases of COVID-19. The prospective study material was composed of cDNA or gDNA derived from T cells, B-cell-depleted T cells, or PBMCs. Subjects who had been exposed to COVID-19, were actively infected with it, or had recovered from it provided the deeply sampled blood TCRbeta repertoires that made up the dataset. The repertoires were released in a freely available public database meant as a resource for research on the immune response to SARS-CoV-2. The samples were drawn from the first 160 participants of the ongoing ImmuneRACE study and from more than 1,000 subjects provided by 6 global collaborators. Nearly every sample came with metadata listing a de-identified subject ID, COVID-19 status, age in years and sex. Where HLA class I and class II types were available, the types were taken from metadata supplied by the sample provider, not from assay-based typing. The research as a whole found: Clinical and demographic metadata were provided uncurated, with the amount varying by source and participant.

In the prospective study, participants were roughly 18 to 89 years old, resided in under 30 geographic areas of the United States, and were enrolled through a virtual design. Cohort assignment in the prospective study relied on participant-reported clinical history from a screening survey and a study questionnaire. ImmuneRACE Cohort 3 recovered participants were defined by two consecutive negative NP/OP PCR tests, healthcare professional clearance, or symptom resolution. Mobile phlebotomists in the prospective study collected whole blood, serum and a nasopharyngeal or oropharyngeal swab from every participant. Participants in the prospective study had the option to provide additional blood draws and questionnaires over a roughly two-month period. Before DNA extraction, blood samples from the prospective study were shipped at room temperature or frozen. The V end loses 5 bases and the J end loses 8 bases, and a stretch of 21 bases separates them. The CDR3, cysteine through phenylalanine, is 15 amino acids long. Of the read, only the CDR3 DNA is kept; its 45 bases are in frame from base 1. The germline V gene (reference sequence) gives CDR1 as MNHEY and CDR2 as SMNVEV.

The immunoSEQ Assay, a bias-controlled multiplex PCR, was used to amplify TCRbeta CDR3 regions from genomic DNA. The authors' analysis ran thus. The number of nucleated cells in each sample was estimated by amplification of reference gene primers within the assay. To quantify the absolute abundance of each unique TCRbeta CDR3 rearrangement, sequence reads were collapsed and filtered. For each sample, productive Simpson clonality was calculated by taking the square root of Simpson's diversity index across productive rearrangements. Imported from immuneACCESS, the table was reduced by TCRdb to in-frame sequences with V and J called. These copies leave out some clones; in studies compared against another copy, an unresolved V gene accounts for under half, and the cause of the remainder is not known. D and trimming were read from the DNA, whereas the V and J calls and clone size are those reported in that table. Recorded for this sample are approximately 270,000 clones; around 85% of them occurred a single time. The top ten clonotypes cover approximately 2% of the sample.

As concerns this clone: This receptor's antigen is unknown. One base away there is no much larger clone; base qualities are not given.

This receptor chain uses TRBV27 and TRBJ1-1, with TRBD1 perhaps the D gene, on 5 matching bases. This clonotype was obtained from a woman between 45 and 65 years old who had recovered from COVID-19. The sequencing input was PBMCs or T cells enriched from blood (not recorded which). The CDR3 region: CASSPGGYVGPEAFF. Here is the DNA: TGTGCCAGCAGTCCTGGGGGGTACGTCGGCCCGGAAGCTTTCTTT.